A single T cell receptor beta chain is shown here with its context. The antigen is not known. Use of 60 Vbeta and 13 Jbeta primers characterized the PCR. Per the authors' pipeline: Roughly 11 million of the approximately 80 million unique TCR beta chains counted in a later analysis were shared. The data were produced by immunoSEQ multiplex PCR, yet TCRdb's version contains in-frame clones alone and is incomplete. The D gene and trimming were derived from the DNA, and the V and J assignments and clone size from that table. This sample yields 150,000 or so clones, of which about three quarters are seen a single time; approximately 3% belongs to the top ten. The CDR3 totals 13 residues. Germline CDR1 and CDR2: SGDLS and YYNGEE. With 0 bases removed from V and 3 bases from J, the gap between germline ends came to 5 bases. The record originates from a study of cytomegalovirus exposure and HLA in healthy donors. The study, taken as a whole, reports: As confirmed in vitro, a few CMV-associated chains were specific for CMV antigens.

Everyone who donated was a healthy bone marrow donor. What was sequenced was PBMCs. The genes are TRBV9 and TRBJ2-3; D is unresolved. The origin of this receptor is a woman between 40 and 55 years old in good health and CMV-seronegative. The CDR3 loop reads CASSVATTDTQYF. In nucleotides, the CDR3 is TGTGCCAGCAGCGTAGCTACGACAGATACGCAGTATTTT. The variable domain in full, completed from reference TRBV9 and TRBJ2-3, reads DSGVTQTPKHLITATGQRVTLRCSPRSGDLSVYWYQQSLDQGLQFLIQYYNGEERAKGNILERFSAQQFPDLHSELNLSSLELGDSALYFCASSVATTDTQYFGPGTRLTVL.